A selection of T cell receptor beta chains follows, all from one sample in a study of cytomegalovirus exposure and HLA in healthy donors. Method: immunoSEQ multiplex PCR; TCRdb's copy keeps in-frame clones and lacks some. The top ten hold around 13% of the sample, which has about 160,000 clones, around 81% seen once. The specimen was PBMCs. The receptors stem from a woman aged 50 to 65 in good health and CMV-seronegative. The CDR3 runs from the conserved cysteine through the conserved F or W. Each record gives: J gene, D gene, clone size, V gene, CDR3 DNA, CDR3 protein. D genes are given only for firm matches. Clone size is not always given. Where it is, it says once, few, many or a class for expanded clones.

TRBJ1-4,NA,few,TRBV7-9,TGTGCCAGCAGCTTAGTCGGGTCAATTAATGAAAAACTGTTTTTT,CASSLVGSINEKLFF
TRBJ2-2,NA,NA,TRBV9,TGTGCCAGCAGCGTAGTCGCAGCGAACACCGGGGAGCTGTTTTTT,CASSVVAANTGELFF
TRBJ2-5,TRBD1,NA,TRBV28,TGTGCCAGCAGTAAACAGGGGGTTCGAGAGACCCAGTACTTC,CASSKQGVRETQYF
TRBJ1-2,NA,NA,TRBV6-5,TGTGCCAGCAGCAGTACCGGACTGTATGGCTACACCTTC,CASSSTGLYGYTF
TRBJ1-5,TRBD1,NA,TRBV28,TGTGCCAGCACCGGGACAGGGTTGTATCAGCCCCAGCATTTT,CASTGTGLYQPQHF
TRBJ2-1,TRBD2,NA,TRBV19,TGTGCCAGTAGTATCGGGAGTGCTAGCGGGAGCAGGAATGAGCAGTTCTTC,CASSIGSASGSRNEQFF
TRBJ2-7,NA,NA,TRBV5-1,TGCGCCAGCAGCTCCGGGGCTAGCGCTCCCTACGAGCAGTACTTC,CASSSGASAPYEQYF
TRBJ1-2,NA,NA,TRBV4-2,TGTGCCAGCAGCCAAGATCCGAGGGCGGGCGCAATCTATGGCTACACCTTC,CASSQDPRAGAIYGYTF
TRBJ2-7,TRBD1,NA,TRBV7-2,TGTGCCAGCAGCTTACCCAGGGGGTACGAGCAGTACTTC,CASSLPRGYEQYF
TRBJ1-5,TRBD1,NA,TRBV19,TGTGCCAGTAGTACCCTAGGGACAGGGGATCAGCCCCAGCATTTT,CASSTLGTGDQPQHF
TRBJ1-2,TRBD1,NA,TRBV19,TGTGCCAGTAGTTGGACAGGTTCTAACTATGGCTACACCTTC,CASSWTGSNYGYTF
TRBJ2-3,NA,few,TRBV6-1,TGTGCCAGCAGTGAAGGTCGGTTTCCTTTCACAGATACGCAGTATTTT,CASSEGRFPFTDTQYF
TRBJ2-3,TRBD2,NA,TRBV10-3,TGTGCCATACTAGCGTCAACTAGCACAGATACGCAGTATTTT,CAILASTSTDTQYF
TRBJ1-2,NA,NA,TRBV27,TGTGCCAGTCCCCGGGGGGGCTACACCTTC,CASPRGGYTF
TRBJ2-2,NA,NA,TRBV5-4,TGTGCCAGCAGCACAGGCGGGGCGATCGACACCGGGGAGCTGTTTTTT,CASSTGGAIDTGELFF
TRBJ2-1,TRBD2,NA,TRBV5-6,TGTGCCAGCAGCATGGGCGCGGGGGGGCCGAGGGAGCAGTTCTTC,CASSMGAGGPREQFF
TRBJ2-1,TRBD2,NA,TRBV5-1,TGCGCCAGCAGCTTGGCCGGGACTAGCGCCTTTAATGAGCAGTTCTTC,CASSLAGTSAFNEQFF
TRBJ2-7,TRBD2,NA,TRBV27,TGTGCCAGCAGTTTATCATGGTTAGCGGGAGTGTACGAGCAGTACTTC,CASSLSWLAGVYEQYF
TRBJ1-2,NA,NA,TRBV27,TGTGCCAGCAGCCCGGTCCGTAGCTATGGCTACACCTTC,CASSPVRSYGYTF
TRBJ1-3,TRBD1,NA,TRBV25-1,TGTGCCAGCAGCCTAACCGGGACAGCGCGCTCTGGAAACACCATATATTTT,CASSLTGTARSGNTIYF
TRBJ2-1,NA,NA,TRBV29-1,TGCAGCGGGGACTGGGGGTTGATCAATGAGCAGTTCTTC,CSGDWGLINEQFF
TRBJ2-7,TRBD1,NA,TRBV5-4,TGTGCCAGCAGCTTGGGACAGGGGCCCTACGAGCAGTACTTC,CASSLGQGPYEQYF
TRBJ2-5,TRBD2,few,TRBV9,TGTGCCAGCAGCCCACACCGCCCGGGACTAGCGGGCCAAGAGACCCAGTACTTC,CASSPHRPGLAGQETQYF
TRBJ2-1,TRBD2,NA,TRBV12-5,TGTGCTAGTGGTCCATCTAGCGGGGCCCACAATGAGCAGTTCTTC,CASGPSSGAHNEQFF
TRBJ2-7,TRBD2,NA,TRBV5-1,TGCGCCAGCAGCTTGGAAATAGCGGGAGGGGGTCACGAGCAGTACTTC,CASSLEIAGGGHEQYF
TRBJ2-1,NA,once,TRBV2,TGTGCCAGCAGCCTAGAAGGGGCCGGTATTGAGCAGTTCTTC,CASSLEGAGIEQFF
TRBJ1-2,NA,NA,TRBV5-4,TGTGCCAGCAGCTTGGACAGGCAACTGGCTGGCTACACCTTC,CASSLDRQLAGYTF
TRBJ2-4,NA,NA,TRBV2,TGTGCCAGCAGCCCGATGGCAGGGGCGGCCAAAAACATTCAGTACTTC,CASSPMAGAAKNIQYF
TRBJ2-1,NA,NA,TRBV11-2,TGTGCCAGCAGCATGACAGAGTACAATGAGCAGTTCTTC,CASSMTEYNEQFF
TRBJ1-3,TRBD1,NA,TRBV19,TGTGCCAGTAGTATTCAGGGGGACGGAAACACCATATATTTT,CASSIQGDGNTIYF
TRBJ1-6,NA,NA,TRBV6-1,TGTGCCAGCAGTCCCACGGGGAGGGGTTCACCCCTCCACTTT,CASSPTGRGSPLHF
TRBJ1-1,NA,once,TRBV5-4,TGTGCCAGCAGCACGACCCAGGGGTTGGACACTGAAGCCTTCTTT,CASSTTQGLDTEAFF
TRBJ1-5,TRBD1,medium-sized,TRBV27,TGTGCCACCAGACAGGGTCCCCTTTATAGCAATCAGCCCCAGCATTTT,CATRQGPLYSNQPQHF
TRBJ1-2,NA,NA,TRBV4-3,TGCGCCAGCAGCCGGCCCGACCAGGGAGGTATAAAGGGTTATGGCTACACCTTC,CASSRPDQGGIKGYGYTF
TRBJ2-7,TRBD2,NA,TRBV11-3,TGTGCCAGCAGCTTATCGGGGGGGTCCTACGAGCAGTACTTC,CASSLSGGSYEQYF
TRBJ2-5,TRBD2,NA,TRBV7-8,TGTGCCAGCAGCTTAGAAAGGACTAGCTCCGAGACCCAGTACTTC,CASSLERTSSETQYF
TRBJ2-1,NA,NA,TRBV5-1,TGCGCCAGCAGCTTGTCCCTAGTCTCAACCCACAATGAGCAGTTCTTC,CASSLSLVSTHNEQFF
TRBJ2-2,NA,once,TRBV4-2,TGTGCCAGCAGCCAAGAACTGAGCGGGCGGGTGGTTGCCGGGGAGCTGTTTTTT,CASSQELSGRVVAGELFF
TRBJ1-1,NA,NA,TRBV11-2,TGTGCCAGCACCGTGCAGGGGTATGGAGACACTGAAGCTTTCTTT,CASTVQGYGDTEAFF
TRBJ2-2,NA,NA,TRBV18,TGTGCCAGCTCGGCGGACAGAAACACCGGGGAGCTGTTTTTT,CASSADRNTGELFF
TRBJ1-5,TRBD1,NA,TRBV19,TGTGCCAGTAGCCAGGCGGACAGGGGAGGCCAGCCCCAGCATTTT,CASSQADRGGQPQHF
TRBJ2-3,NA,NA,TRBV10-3,TGTGCCATCAGTGAGTCAGCAGGGCCCCGGCGCGATACGCAGTATTTT,CAISESAGPRRDTQYF
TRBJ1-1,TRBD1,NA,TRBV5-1,TGCGCCAGCAGCTTTACAGGGGATAACACTGAAGCTTTCTTT,CASSFTGDNTEAFF
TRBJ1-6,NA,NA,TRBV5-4,TGTGCCAGCAGCTTGGGAGGGAATTCACCCCTCCACTTT,CASSLGGNSPLHF
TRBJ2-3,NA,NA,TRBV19,TGTGCCAGTAGTATCGAACCCCAAGCGGCAGATACGCAGTATTTT,CASSIEPQAADTQYF
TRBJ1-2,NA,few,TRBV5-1,TGCGCCAGCAGCCGGCGGTTGGGCTATGGCTACACCTTC,CASSRRLGYGYTF
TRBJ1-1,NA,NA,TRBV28,TGTGCCAGCAGTCGACCGACTATTGAAGCTTTCTTT,CASSRPTIEAFF
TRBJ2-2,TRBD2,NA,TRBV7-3,TGTGCCAGCAGCTTAGCGGGGGGACCTAACACCGGGGAGCTGTTTTTT,CASSLAGGPNTGELFF
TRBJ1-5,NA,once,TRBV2,TGTGCCAGCAGTCCCCAGGCGTTCGGGGGGCAGCCCCAGCATTTT,CASSPQAFGGQPQHF
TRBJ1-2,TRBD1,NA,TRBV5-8,TGTGCCAGCAGCTTGATATCCAGGGGGAACTATGGCTACACCTTC,CASSLISRGNYGYTF
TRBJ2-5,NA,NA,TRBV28,TGTGCCAGCAGTTTCATAGGGGCAGGGGAGACCCAGTACTTC,CASSFIGAGETQYF
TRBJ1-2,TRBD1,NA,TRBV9,TGTGCCAGCACCTTCAGGGGGGACTATGGCTACACCTTC,CASTFRGDYGYTF
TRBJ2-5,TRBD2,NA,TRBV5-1,TGCGCCAGCAGCTTGGGCACTAGCGGGACGGAGACCCAGTACTTC,CASSLGTSGTETQYF